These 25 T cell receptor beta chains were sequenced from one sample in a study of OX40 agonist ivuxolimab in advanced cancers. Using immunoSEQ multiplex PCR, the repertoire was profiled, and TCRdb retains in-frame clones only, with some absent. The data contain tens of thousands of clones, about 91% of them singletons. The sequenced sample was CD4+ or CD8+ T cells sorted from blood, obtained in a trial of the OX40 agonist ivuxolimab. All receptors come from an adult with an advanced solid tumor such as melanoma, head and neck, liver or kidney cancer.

The CDR3 sequence: CASSSSGIGGDEQFF. CDR3 in DNA: TGTGCCAGCAGTTCTAGCGGCATAGGGGGCGATGAGCAGTTCTTC. The chain recombines TRBV28 with TRBJ2-1, with D perhaps assigned TRBD1 or TRBD2 (7 bases each). Germline CDR1 and CDR2: MDHEN and SYDVKM. The germline V and J ends were trimmed by 4 bases and 8 bases, with 18 bases remaining between them. The CDR3 sequence is 15 residues long.

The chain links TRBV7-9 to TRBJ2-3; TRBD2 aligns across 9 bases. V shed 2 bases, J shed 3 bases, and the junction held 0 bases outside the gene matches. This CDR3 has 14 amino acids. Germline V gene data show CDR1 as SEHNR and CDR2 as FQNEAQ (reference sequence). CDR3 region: CASSLSGGTDTQYF. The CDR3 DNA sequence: TGTGCCAGCAGCTTAAGCGGGGGGACAGATACGCAGTATTTT.

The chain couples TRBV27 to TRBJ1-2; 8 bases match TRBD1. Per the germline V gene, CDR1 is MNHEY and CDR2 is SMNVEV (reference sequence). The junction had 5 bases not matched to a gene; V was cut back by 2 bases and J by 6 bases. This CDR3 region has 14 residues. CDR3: CASSLQGARHGYTF. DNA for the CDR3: TGTGCCAGCAGTTTACAGGGGGCGCGTCATGGCTACACCTTC.

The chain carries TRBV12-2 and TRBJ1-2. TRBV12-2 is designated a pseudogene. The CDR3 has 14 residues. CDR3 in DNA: TGTGCAAGTCGCTTTTCAAAGGGTAACTATGGCTACACCTTC. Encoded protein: CASRFSKGNYGYTF.

Here the CDR3 reads CAWSVGQALKVPQHF. The DNA for the CDR3 is TGTGCCTGGAGTGTCGGACAGGCTCTGAAGGTGCCCCAGCATTTT. The genes are TRBV30 and TRBJ1-5; 7 bases match TRBD1. The CDR3 contains 15 residues. In germline, CDR1 is GTSNPN, CDR2 SVGIG (reference sequence). J gave up 9 bases and V 0 bases, and 11 bases lay outside the gene matches.

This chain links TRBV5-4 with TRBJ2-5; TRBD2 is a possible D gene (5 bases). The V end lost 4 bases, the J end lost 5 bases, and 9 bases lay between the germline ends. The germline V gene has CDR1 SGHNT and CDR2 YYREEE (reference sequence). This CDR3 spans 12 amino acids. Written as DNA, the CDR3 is TGTGCCAGCAGCAAGGGAGCGGAGACCCAGTACTTC. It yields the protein CASSKGAETQYF.

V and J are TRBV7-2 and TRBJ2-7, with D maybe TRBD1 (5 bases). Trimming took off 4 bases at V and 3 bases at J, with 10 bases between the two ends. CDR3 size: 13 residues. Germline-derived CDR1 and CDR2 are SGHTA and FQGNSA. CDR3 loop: CASSSAQVYEQYF. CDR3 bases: TGTGCCAGCAGCTCGGCACAGGTCTACGAGCAGTACTTC.

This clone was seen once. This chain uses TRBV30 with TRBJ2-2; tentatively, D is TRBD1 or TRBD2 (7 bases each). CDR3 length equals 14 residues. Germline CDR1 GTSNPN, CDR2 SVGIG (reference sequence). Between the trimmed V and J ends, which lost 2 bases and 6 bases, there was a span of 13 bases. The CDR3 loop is CAWSFAGGAGELFF. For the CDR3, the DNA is TGTGCCTGGAGTTTTGCAGGGGGGGCCGGGGAGCTGTTTTTT.

DNA for the CDR3: TGTGCCAGCAGCGCCCTACCGACTAGCGGGAGTGGTGAGCAGTTCTTC. The encoded protein is CASSALPTSGSGEQFF. V usage is TRBV9 and J usage is TRBJ2-1, with 12 nucleotides matching TRBD2. From germline, CDR1 is SGDLS and CDR2 YYNGEE. The V gene end was trimmed by 3 bases and the J gene end by 9 bases; junction bases not matched to a gene: 10. The CDR3 runs to 16 residues.

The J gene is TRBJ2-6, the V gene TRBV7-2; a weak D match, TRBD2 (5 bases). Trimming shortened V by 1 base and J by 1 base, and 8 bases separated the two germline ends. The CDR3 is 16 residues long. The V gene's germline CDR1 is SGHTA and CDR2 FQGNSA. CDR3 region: CASSLVTGSGANVLTF. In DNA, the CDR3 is TGTGCCAGCAGCTTAGTAACGGGATCTGGGGCCAACGTCCTGACTTTC.

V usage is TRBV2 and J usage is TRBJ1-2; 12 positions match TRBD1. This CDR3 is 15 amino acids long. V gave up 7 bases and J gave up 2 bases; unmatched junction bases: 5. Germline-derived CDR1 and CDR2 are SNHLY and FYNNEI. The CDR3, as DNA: TGTGCCAGCATCACCGGGACAGGGGGCAACTATGGCTACACCTTC. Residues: CASITGTGGNYGYTF. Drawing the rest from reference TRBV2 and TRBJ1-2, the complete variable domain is EPEVTQTPSHQVTQMGQEVILRCVPISNHLYFYWYRQILGQKVEFLVSFYNNEISEKSEIFDDQFSVERPDGSNFTLKIRSTKLEDSAMYFCASITGTGGNYGYTFGSGTRLTVV.

DNA of the CDR3: TGTGCCAGCAGCCGAACTAGCGGTAGCTCCTACAATGAGCAGTTCTTC. The encoded protein is CASSRTSGSSYNEQFF. The chain combines TRBV28 with TRBJ2-1, with TRBD2 matching over 8 bases. The germline V gene encodes CDR1 MDHEN and CDR2 SYDVKM. Trimming at V came to 6 bases and at J to 0 bases, leaving 7 bases not matched to a gene. The CDR3 loop spans 16 amino acids.

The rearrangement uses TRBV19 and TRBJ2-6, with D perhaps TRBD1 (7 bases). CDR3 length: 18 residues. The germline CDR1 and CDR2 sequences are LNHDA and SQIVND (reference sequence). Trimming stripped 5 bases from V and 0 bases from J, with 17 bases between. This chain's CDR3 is CASSSRGAEFSGANVLTF. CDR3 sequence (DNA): TGTGCCAGTAGTTCCAGGGGGGCTGAATTCTCTGGGGCCAACGTCCTGACTTTC. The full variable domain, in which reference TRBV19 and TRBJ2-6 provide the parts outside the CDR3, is DGGITQSPKYLFRKEGQNVTLSCEQNLNHDAMYWYRQDPGQGLRLIYYSQIVNDFQKGDIAEGYSVSREKKESFPLTVTSAQKNPTAFYLCASSSRGAEFSGANVLTFGAGSRLTVL.

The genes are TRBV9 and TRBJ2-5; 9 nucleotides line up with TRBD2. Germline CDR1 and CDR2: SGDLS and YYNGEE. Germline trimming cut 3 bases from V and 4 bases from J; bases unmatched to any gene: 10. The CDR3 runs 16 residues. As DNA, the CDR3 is TGTGCCAGCAGCGCGGGAGTAGCGGGAGTCCCAGAGACCCAGTACTTC. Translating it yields CASSAGVAGVPETQYF. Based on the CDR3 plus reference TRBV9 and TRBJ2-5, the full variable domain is DSGVTQTPKHLITATGQRVTLRCSPRSGDLSVYWYQQSLDQGLQFLIQYYNGEERAKGNILERFSAQQFPDLHSELNLSSLELGDSALYFCASSAGVAGVPETQYFGPGTRLLVL.

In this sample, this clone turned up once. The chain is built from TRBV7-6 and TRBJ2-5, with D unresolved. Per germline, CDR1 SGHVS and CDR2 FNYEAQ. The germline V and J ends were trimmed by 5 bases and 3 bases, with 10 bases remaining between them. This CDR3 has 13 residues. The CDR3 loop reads CASSTWNKETQYF. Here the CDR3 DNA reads TGTGCCAGCAGCACATGGAATAAAGAGACCCAGTACTTC.

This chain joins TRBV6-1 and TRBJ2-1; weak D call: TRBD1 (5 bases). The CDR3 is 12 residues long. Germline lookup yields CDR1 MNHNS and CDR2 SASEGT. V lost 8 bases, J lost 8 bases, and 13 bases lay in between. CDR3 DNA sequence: TGTGCCAGCCCTAACAGGATAGATGAGCAGTTCTTC. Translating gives CASPNRIDEQFF.

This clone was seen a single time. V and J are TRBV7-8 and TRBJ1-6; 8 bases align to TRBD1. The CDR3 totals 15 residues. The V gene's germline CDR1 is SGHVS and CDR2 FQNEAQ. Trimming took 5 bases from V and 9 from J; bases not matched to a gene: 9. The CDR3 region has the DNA TGTGCCAGCAGCCCCCCGCCAGGGGGCAGTTCACCCCTCCACTTT. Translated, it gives CASSPPPGGSSPLHF.

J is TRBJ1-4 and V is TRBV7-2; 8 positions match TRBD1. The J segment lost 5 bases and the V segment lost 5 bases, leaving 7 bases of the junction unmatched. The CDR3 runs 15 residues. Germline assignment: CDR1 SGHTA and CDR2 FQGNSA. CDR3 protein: CASSATGGLNEKLFF. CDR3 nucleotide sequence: TGTGCCAGCAGCGCCACAGGGGGGCTCAATGAAAAACTGTTTTTT.

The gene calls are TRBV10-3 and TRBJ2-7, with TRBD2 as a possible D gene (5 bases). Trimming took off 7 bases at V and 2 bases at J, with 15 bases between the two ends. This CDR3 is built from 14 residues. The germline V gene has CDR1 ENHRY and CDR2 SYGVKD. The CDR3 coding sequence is TGTGCCATCAACCCCACTAGTGGCCCCTACGAGCAGTACTTC. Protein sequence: CAINPTSGPYEQYF.

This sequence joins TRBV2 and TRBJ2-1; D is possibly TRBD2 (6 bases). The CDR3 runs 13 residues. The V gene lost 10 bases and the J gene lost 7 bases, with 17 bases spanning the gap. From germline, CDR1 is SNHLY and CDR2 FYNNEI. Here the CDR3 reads CANGLSLVNEQFF. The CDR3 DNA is TGTGCCAACGGACTATCGCTTGTAAATGAGCAGTTCTTC.

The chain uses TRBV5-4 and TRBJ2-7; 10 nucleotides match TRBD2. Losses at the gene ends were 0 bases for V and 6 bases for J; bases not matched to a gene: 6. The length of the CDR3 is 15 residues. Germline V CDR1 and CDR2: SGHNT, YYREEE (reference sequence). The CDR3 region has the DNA TGTGCCAGCAGCTTGGAACTAGCGGGATTCGGCGAGCAGTACTTC. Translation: CASSLELAGFGEQYF.

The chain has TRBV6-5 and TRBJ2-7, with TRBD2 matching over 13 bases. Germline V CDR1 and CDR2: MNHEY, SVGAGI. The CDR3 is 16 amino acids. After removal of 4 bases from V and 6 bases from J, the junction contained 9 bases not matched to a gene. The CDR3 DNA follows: TGTGCCAGCAGTTCCGTACTAGCGGGAGGGCCTAGCGAGCAGTACTTC. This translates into CASSSVLAGGPSEQYF.

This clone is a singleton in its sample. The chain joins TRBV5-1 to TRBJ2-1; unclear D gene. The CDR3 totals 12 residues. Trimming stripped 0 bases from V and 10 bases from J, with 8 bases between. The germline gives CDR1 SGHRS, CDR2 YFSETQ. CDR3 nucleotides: TGCGCCAGCAGCTTGGGCTGGAACGAGCAGTTCTTC. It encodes CASSLGWNEQFF.

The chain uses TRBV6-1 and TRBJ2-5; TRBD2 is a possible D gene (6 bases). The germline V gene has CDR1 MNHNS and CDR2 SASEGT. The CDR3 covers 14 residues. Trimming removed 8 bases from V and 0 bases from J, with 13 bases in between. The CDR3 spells CASQTSGYQETQYF. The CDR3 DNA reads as TGTGCCAGCCAGACTAGTGGGTACCAAGAGACCCAGTACTTC.

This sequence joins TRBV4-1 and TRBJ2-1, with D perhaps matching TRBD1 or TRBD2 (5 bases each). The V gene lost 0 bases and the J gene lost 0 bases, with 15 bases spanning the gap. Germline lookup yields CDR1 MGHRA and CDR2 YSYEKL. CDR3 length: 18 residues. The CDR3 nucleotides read TGCGCCAGCAGCCAAGATCTGACCGGGGCTAGCTCCTACAATGAGCAGTTCTTC. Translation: CASSQDLTGASSYNEQFF.